The source of this TCR beta chain is a study of T cell responses to AZD1222 COVID-19 vaccine. Findings and caveats of the study: The study identified only a handful of AZD1222 recipients as seropositive at baseline.

Method: immunoSEQ multiplex PCR; TCRdb's copy keeps in-frame clones and lacks some. The sample has fewer than 150,000 clones, 80% to 95% seen once. Germline V lookup: CDR1 MNHNY, CDR2 SVGAGI (reference sequence). CDR3 size: 15 residues. Trimming at V came to 6 bases and at J to 4 bases, leaving 5 bases not matched to a gene. Regarding this clone: The antigen is unknown.

Sequencing was performed on peripheral blood, taken on day 0 of AZD1222 vaccination. This sequence joins TRBV6-6 and TRBJ1-5; TRBD1 aligns across 11 bases. This clonotype was sampled from an adult in good health. The chain's CDR3 is CASSDGQGANQPQHF. The CDR3 nucleotides read TGTGCCAGCAGCGACGGACAGGGGGCTAATCAGCCCCAGCATTTT.